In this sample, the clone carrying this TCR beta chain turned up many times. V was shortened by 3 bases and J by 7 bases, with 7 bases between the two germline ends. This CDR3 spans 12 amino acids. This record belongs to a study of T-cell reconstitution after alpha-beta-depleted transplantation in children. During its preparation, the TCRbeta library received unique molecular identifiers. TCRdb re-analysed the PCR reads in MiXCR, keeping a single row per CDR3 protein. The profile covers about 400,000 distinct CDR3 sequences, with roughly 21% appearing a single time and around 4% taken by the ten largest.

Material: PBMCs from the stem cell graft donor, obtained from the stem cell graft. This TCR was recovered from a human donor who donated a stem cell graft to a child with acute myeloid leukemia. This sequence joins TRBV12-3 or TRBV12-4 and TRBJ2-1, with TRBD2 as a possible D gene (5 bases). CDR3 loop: CASSFRRNEQFF. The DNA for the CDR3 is TGTGCCAGCAGTTTTAGGAGGAATGAGCAGTTCTTC.